This T cell receptor beta chain was found in a study of OX40 agonist ivuxolimab in advanced cancers. About the study as a whole: Ivuxolimab was a fully human IgG2 agonistic monoclonal antibody targeting the costimulatory receptor OX40 (CD134). Of the approximately 54 dose-escalation patients, hepatocellular carcinoma was present in about 20, melanoma in around 15, renal cell carcinoma in 9 and head and neck cancer in 9. Partial responses occurred in three dose-escalation patients: two with cutaneous melanoma and one with hepatocellular carcinoma. A male proportion of about 79% and a mean age of approximately 62 years, ranging from roughly 23 to 90, were recorded for the dose-escalation cohort. The paper reports the monotherapy dose-escalation portion (N = 52 patients) of the phase I ivuxolimab trial. Prior anti-PD-1, anti-PD-L1 or anti-CTLA-4 therapy was permitted, and approximately 42% of dose-escalation patients had received checkpoint inhibitors. The point of sequencing TCRbeta in the periphery was to test whether ivuxolimab changed TCR sequence diversity and drove clonal T-cell expansion. Intravenous ivuxolimab was administered to patients every 2 weeks at six dose levels: 0.01, 0.1, 0.3, 1.5, 3 and 10 mg/kg. What the study reported, not specific to this receptor: Clonal expansion of both CD4+ and CD8+ blood T cells was observed from baseline to week 6 at doses 0.1 to 3.0 mg/kg. The antigen specificity of the peripheral T cells that underwent clonal expansion was not determined. Low levels of normalized T-cell clonal expansion were also seen in some patients who did not respond. In partial responders in the 0.1-3.0 mg/kg groups, normalized peripheral clonal expansion was found to be among the lowest, especially among CD8+ T cells. After ivuxolimab, CD8+ T cells had more expanded clones than CD4+ T cells on average.

Patients with a history of autoimmune disease or receiving systemic immunosuppression were excluded from the trial. In every dose cohort, peripheral blood was drawn for TCR sequencing at baseline, cycle 4 day 1, and cycle 7 day 1. Samples were obtained from an open-label, multicenter, first-in-human phase I dose-escalation trial of ivuxolimab. Adults with locally advanced or metastatic melanoma, renal cell carcinoma, hepatocellular carcinoma or head and neck squamous cell carcinoma were enrolled in the trial. CD4+ and CD8+ T cells were sorted separately from peripheral blood before TCR sequencing. V ends up 1 base short and J 8 bases short, with an unmatched junction base count of 4. The CDR3 runs 14 residues from the cysteine to the phenylalanine. The entry retains the CDR3 DNA only, 42 bases that are in frame from base 1. CDR1 and CDR2, looked up from the germline V gene, are MNHNS and SASEGT. Genomic DNA was extracted from sorted cells for sequencing of the TCRbeta CDR3 region. The immunoSEQ Assay was used to sequence the TCRbeta CDR3 regions. Here the immuneACCESS table is served through TCRdb, limited to in-frame sequences with V and J called. Missing clones are a known gap in these copies; in checked studies unresolved V genes cover under half, and the rest lacks a known reason. Across this sample there are about 10,000 clones, with less than 65% seen only once. Of the sample, 46% is held by the ten largest clones.

Comment on this clone: Its antigen specificity is not known. No base qualities exist here, and no much larger clone lies one base off it.

The sequenced sample was CD4+ or CD8+ T cells sorted from blood, obtained in a trial of the OX40 agonist ivuxolimab. The chain is assembled from TRBV6-1 and TRBJ1-5; TRBD1 aligns with 8 central bases. The sequence came from an adult with an advanced solid tumor such as melanoma, head and neck, liver or kidney cancer. The CDR3 amino acid sequence is: CASSEGQGAEPQHF. The DNA is as follows: TGTGCCAGCAGTGAAGGGCAGGGGGCAGAGCCCCAGCATTTT.